Each of the 18 T cell receptor beta chains below was sequenced from the same sample in a study of early T cells in non-severe SARS-CoV-2 infection. Each CDR3 protein is one row after TCRdb ran MiXCR on the 5' RACE reads. The sample has 55,000 to 85,000 distinct CDR3 sequences; 9% to 10% are singletons. This specimen was whole blood, taken at baseline. The origin of the receptors is an adult who was a healthcare worker with PCR-confirmed SARS-CoV-2 infection or an uninfected control (not recorded which).

The sample holds a few counts of this clonotype. The gene calls are TRBV20-1 and TRBJ1-3; TRBD1 is a possible D gene (6 bases). V lost 0 bases and J lost 1, with 13 bases in between. The CDR3 runs to 16 residues. Per the germline V gene, CDR1 is DFQATT and CDR2 is SNEGSKA (reference sequence). CDR3 in amino acids: CSAREPTGMSGNTIYF. CDR3 bases: TGCAGTGCTAGAGAACCGACAGGAATGTCTGGAAACACCATATATTTT.

The J gene is TRBJ2-4, the V gene TRBV29-1; 7 bases fit TRBD1. The CDR3 length is 12 residues. J gave up 3 bases and V 7 bases, and 3 bases lay outside the gene matches. Looked up from germline, CDR1 is SQVTM and CDR2 is ANQGSEA. CDR3 nucleotide sequence: TGCAGCGCACGGGACAGCAAAAACATTCAGTACTTC. As protein: CSARDSKNIQYF.

This clonotype has ten or more counts. The gene calls are TRBV19 and TRBJ2-3, with 7 bases aligning to TRBD2. The CDR3 extends over 16 amino acids. The V and J ends lost 7 bases and 0 bases, in that order; junction bases with no gene match: 10. Germline CDR1 is LNHDA and CDR2 is SQIVND (reference sequence). The CDR3 coding sequence is TGTGCCAGTACCCCCCGGGCTAGCGGTAGCACAGATACGCAGTATTTT. The encoded protein is CASTPRASGSTDTQYF.

This clonotype has only one observation. This chain joins TRBV12-3 or TRBV12-4 and TRBJ1-2, with 9 bases identical to TRBD1. V lost 3 bases, J lost 5 bases, and 4 bases stayed unmatched. CDR3 length: 14 residues. CDR3 region: CASSLGQGFYGYTF. The CDR3 region has the DNA TGTGCCAGCAGTTTGGGACAGGGTTTTTATGGCTACACCTTC.

This clonotype was counted ten times or more. The chain recombines TRBV7-2 with TRBJ2-1; no clear D gene. Trimming took 2 bases from V and 5 from J, leaving 10 bases between them. The germline V gene has CDR1 SGHTA and CDR2 FQGNSA. This CDR3 is built from 14 residues. In DNA, the CDR3 is TGTGCCAGCAGCTTAAACCGCCCTCACAATGAGCAGTTCTTC. Its translation is CASSLNRPHNEQFF.

This clonotype occurred many times. The chain joins TRBV7-8 to TRBJ2-7; 9 bases match TRBD1. CDR1 SGHVS and CDR2 FQNEAQ come from the germline V gene. The V and J ends lost 5 bases and 7 bases, in that order; junction bases with no gene match: 6. This CDR3 region has 13 residues. CDR3 nucleotide sequence: TGTGCCAGCAGCCGGGACAGGGAGAGGGAGCAGTACTTC. This translates into CASSRDREREQYF.

This clonotype appeared many times. The CDR3 here is CASSNTGEKETQYF. The CDR3 DNA follows: TGTGCCAGCAGCAATACAGGGGAAAAAGAGACCCAGTACTTC. The rearrangement joins TRBV7-2 to TRBJ2-5, with 7 bases matching TRBD1. The CDR3 totals 14 residues. CDR1 is SGHTA and CDR2 is FQGNSA in the germline V gene. The J segment lost 3 bases and the V segment lost 5 bases, leaving 6 bases of the junction unmatched.

The chain joins TRBV7-8 to TRBJ2-3, with D possibly called TRBD1 or TRBD2 (5 bases each). The V gene lost 2 bases and the J gene lost 1 base, with 10 bases spanning the gap. This CDR3 is 15 amino acids long. Germline V gene lookup returns CDR1 SGHVS and CDR2 FQNEAQ. The CDR3 coding sequence is TGTGCCAGCAGCTTATCTCGGGGCGGCACAGATACGCAGTATTTT. It encodes CASSLSRGGTDTQYF.

This clonotype was observed a few times. The V call is TRBV4-1, the J call TRBJ2-1, with D possibly matching TRBD2 (6 bases). This CDR3 has 18 residues. Per germline, CDR1 MGHRA and CDR2 YSYEKL. Trimming took 4 bases from V and 0 from J, leaving 19 bases between them. CDR3 nucleotide sequence: TGCGCCAGCAGCCTAAGAGATAGCGGAAGTGTCTCCTACAATGAGCAGTTCTTC. This codes for CASSLRDSGSVSYNEQFF.

The V call is TRBV6-2 or TRBV6-3, the J call TRBJ2-6; D call uncertain. The CDR3 is 20 amino acids. V shed 0 bases and J shed 1 base, with 19 bases lying between them. Germline-derived CDR1 and CDR2 are MNHEY and SVGEGT. The CDR3 protein is CASSYSSERQINSGANVLTF. The CDR3 DNA is TGTGCCAGCAGTTACTCGTCCGAACGACAAATTAATTCTGGGGCCAACGTCCTGACTTTC.

This clonotype was detected only a few times. V gene TRBV7-9 combines with J gene TRBJ1-2; D not certain. Deletions cut 4 bases from V and 7 bases from J, with 13 bases between. In germline, CDR1 is SEHNR, CDR2 FQNEAQ (reference sequence). CDR3 length equals 13 residues. The DNA of the CDR3 is TGTGCCAGCAGCTACGGGAAGGTCTCTGGCTACACCTTC. It translates to CASSYGKVSGYTF.

This clonotype was detected a few times. The J gene is TRBJ2-7, the V gene TRBV6-6; 13 nucleotides align to TRBD2. This CDR3 spans 18 amino acids. V lost 6 bases, J lost 2 bases, and 13 bases stayed unmatched. Looked up from germline, CDR1 is MNHNY and CDR2 is SVGAGI (reference sequence). CDR3 loop: CASRQGLAGVGRTYEQYF. In nucleotides, the CDR3 is TGTGCCAGCAGACAAGGACTAGCGGGAGTGGGAAGGACCTACGAGCAGTACTTC.

This clonotype has a count of ten or more. J is TRBJ2-6 and V is TRBV19; TRBD1 aligns across 10 bases. The CDR3 has 18 amino acids. Germline-derived CDR1 and CDR2 are LNHDA and SQIVND (reference sequence). V lost 4 bases, J lost 2 bases, and 8 bases stayed unmatched. The CDR3 DNA reads TGTGCCAGTAGTACCCCCCTCGGACAGGGGGCTGGGGCCAACGTCCTGACTTTC. Translation: CASSTPLGQGAGANVLTF.

There are many counts of this clonotype. This rearrangement joins TRBV7-9 to TRBJ2-7; D is perhaps TRBD2 (5 bases). Trimming stripped 1 base from V and 2 bases from J, with 15 bases between. Germline CDR1 is SEHNR and CDR2 is FQNEAQ (reference sequence). This CDR3 region has 16 residues. The CDR3, as DNA: TGTGCCAGCAGCTTAGGCCCTGCGGAGGCAGCCTACGAGCAGTACTTC. It yields the protein CASSLGPAEAAYEQYF. Combining the CDR3 with reference TRBV7-9 and TRBJ2-7 gives the whole variable domain DTGVSQNPRHKITKRGQNVTFRCDPISEHNRLYWYRQTLGQGPEFLTYFQNEAQLEKSRLLSDRFSAERPKGSFSTLEIQRTEQGDSAMYLCASSLGPAEAAYEQYFGPGTRLTVT.

This clonotype was counted ten times or more. This chain joins TRBV6-1 and TRBJ1-5; 7 bases map to TRBD1. Germline CDR1 and CDR2: MNHNS and SASEGT. The V and J ends lost 7 bases and 0 bases, in that order; junction bases with no gene match: 3. This CDR3 is built from 14 residues. Here the CDR3 reads CASKTGYSNQPQHF. The CDR3 DNA reads TGTGCCAGCAAGACAGGGTATAGCAATCAGCCCCAGCATTTT.

This chain uses TRBV28 with TRBJ2-1, with D unclear. Germline values: CDR1 MDHEN, CDR2 SYDVKM. V gave up 7 bases and J gave up 3 bases, with 7 bases separating them. There are 12 residues in the CDR3. CDR3 sequence reads: CASTDLYNEQFF. In DNA form, the CDR3 reads TGTGCCAGCACAGACCTCTACAATGAGCAGTTCTTC.

At least ten counts were recorded for this clonotype. This chain uses TRBV10-3 with TRBJ2-5; unclear D gene. CDR3 size: 11 residues. Germline CDR1 reads ENHRY; CDR2 reads SYGVKD. The germline V and J ends were trimmed by 3 bases and 3 bases, with 2 bases remaining between them. In DNA form, the CDR3 reads TGTGCCATCAGTGAAGAAGAGACCCAGTACTTC. This encodes CAISEEETQYF.

There are many counts of this clonotype. The chain carries TRBV7-2 and TRBJ2-3; TRBD1 matches 9 bases. This CDR3 contains 14 residues. Germline lookup yields CDR1 SGHTA and CDR2 FQGNSA. J gave up 2 bases and V 9 bases, and 6 bases lay outside the gene matches. CDR3 bases: TGTGCCAGTATTGGGACAGGGATCACAGATACGCAGTATTTT. Its translation: CASIGTGITDTQYF.